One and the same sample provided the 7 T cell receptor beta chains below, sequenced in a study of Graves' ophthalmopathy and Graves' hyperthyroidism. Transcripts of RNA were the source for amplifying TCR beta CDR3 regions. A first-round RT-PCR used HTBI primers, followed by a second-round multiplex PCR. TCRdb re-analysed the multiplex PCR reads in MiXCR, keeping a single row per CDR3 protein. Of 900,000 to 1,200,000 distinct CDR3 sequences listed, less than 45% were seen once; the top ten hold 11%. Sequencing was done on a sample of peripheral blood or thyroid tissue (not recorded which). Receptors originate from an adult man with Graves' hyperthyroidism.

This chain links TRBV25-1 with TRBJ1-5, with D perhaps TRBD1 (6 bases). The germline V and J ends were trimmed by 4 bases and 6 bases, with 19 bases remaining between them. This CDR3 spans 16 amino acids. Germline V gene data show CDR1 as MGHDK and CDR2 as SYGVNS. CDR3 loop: CASSAHEAGVSQPQHF. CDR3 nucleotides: TGTGCCAGCAGTGCTCACGAGGCAGGGGTCAGTCAGCCCCAGCATTTT.

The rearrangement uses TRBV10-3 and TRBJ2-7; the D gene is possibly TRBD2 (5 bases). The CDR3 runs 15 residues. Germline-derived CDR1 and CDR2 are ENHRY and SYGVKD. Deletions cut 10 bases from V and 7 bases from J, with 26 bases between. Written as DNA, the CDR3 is TGTGCCAGCTCGCACCGGGAATCCCGAAGGGTTGAGCAGTACTTC. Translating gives CASSHRESRRVEQYF.

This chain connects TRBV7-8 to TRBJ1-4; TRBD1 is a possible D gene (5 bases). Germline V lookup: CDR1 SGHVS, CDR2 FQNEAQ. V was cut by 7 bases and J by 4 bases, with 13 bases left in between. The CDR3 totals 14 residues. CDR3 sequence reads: CASKKGHSNEKLFF. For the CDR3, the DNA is TGTGCCAGCAAAAAGGGGCACAGTAATGAAAAACTGTTTTTT.

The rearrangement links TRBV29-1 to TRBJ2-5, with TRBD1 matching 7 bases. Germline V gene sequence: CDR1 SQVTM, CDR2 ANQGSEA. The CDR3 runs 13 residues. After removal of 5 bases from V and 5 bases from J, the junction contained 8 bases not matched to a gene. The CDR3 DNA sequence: TGCAGCGTTCTGACGGGCAGGGGGGAGACCCAGTACTTC. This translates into CSVLTGRGETQYF.

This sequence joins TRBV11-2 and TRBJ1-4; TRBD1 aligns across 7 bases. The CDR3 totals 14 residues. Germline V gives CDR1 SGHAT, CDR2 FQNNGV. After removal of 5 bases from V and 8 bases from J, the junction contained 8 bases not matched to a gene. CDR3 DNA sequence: TGTGCCAGCAGCCCGGGACAGAGGCGAGAAAAACTGTTTTTT. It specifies CASSPGQRREKLFF.

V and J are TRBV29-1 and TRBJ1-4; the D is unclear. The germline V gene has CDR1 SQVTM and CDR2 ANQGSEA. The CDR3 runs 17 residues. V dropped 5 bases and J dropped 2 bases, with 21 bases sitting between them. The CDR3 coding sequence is TGCAGCGTTTCCGGACCGGGAGAGGTTTGGACTAATGAAAAACTGTTTTTT. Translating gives CSVSGPGEVWTNEKLFF. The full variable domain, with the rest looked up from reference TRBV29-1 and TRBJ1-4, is SAVISQKPSRDICQRGTSLTIQCQVDSQVTMMFWYRQQPGQSLTLIATANQGSEATYESGFVIDKFPISRPNLTFSTLTVSNMSPEDSSIYLCSVSGPGEVWTNEKLFFGSGTQLSVL.

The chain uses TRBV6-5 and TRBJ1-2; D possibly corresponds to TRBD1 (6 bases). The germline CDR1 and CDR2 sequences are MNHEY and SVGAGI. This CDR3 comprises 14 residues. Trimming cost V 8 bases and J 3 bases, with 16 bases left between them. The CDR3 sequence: CASQSGGADYGYTF. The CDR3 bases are TGTGCCAGCCAGAGCGGGGGGGCCGACTATGGCTACACCTTC.